The 4 T cell receptor beta chains given below trace back to one sample, sequenced in a study of cytomegalovirus exposure and HLA in healthy donors. In the PCR, 60 Vbeta and 13 Jbeta primers were used. Sequenced by immunoSEQ multiplex PCR; TCRdb stores in-frame clones only, minus some. The sample shows 95,000 to 100,000 clones, over 8% of them seen only once. What was sequenced was PBMCs. All receptors come from a man in his forties or fifties in good health and CMV-seropositive.

This sequence joins TRBV6-5 and TRBJ2-5, with 7 bases lining up with TRBD2. CDR1 and CDR2 from the germline V gene are MNHEY and SVGAGI. J lost 4 bases, V lost 2 bases, and 4 bases had no gene match. The CDR3 extends over 14 amino acids. CDR3 coding DNA: TGTGCCAGCAGTTACGACGAGCGGGGAGAGACCCAGTACTTC. As protein: CASSYDERGETQYF.

The chain combines TRBV30 with TRBJ2-1; maybe TRBD2 (6 bases). Germline assignment: CDR1 GTSNPN and CDR2 SVGIG (reference sequence). The CDR3 covers 11 residues. V was pared by 5 bases and J by 12 bases, with 14 bases between. This CDR3 is CAWSLGGGQFF. The DNA of the CDR3 is TGTGCCTGGTCCTTGGGGGGAGGGCAGTTCTTC.

J is TRBJ1-1 and V is TRBV6-1; the match to TRBD1 covers 7 bases. The CDR3 covers 13 residues. Germline CDR1 and CDR2: MNHNS and SASEGT. The CDR3 loop is CATQGELNTEAFF. CDR3 nucleotide sequence: TGTGCTACCCAGGGGGAACTGAACACTGAAGCTTTCTTT.

The table lists this clone with a few counts. This chain connects TRBV30 to TRBJ1-4; a weak D match, TRBD1 (5 bases). The CDR3 extends over 14 amino acids. Trimming left V 1 base short and J 4 bases short, with 10 bases between. CDR1 and CDR2 from the germline V gene are GTSNPN and SVGIG (reference sequence). This CDR3 reads CAWSGWQGNEKLFF. In DNA, the CDR3 is TGTGCCTGGAGTGGTTGGCAGGGTAATGAAAAACTGTTTTTT.